The next 20 T cell receptor beta chains were all read from a single sample in a study of T cell changes during pregnancy in multiple sclerosis. Libraries were prepared by immunoSEQ multiplex PCR; TCRdb keeps only in-frame clonotypes and omits some of them. The sample lists under 55,000 clones, 93% occurring once. The material was peripheral blood, obtained in the second trimester of pregnancy. The receptors derive from a female donor with multiple sclerosis, enrolled in a pregnancy study.

The rearrangement uses TRBV4-2 and TRBJ2-6; TRBD1 might be the D (6 bases). CDR1 and CDR2 from the germline V gene are LGHNA and YNFKEQ. The CDR3 runs 17 residues. Trimming cost V 3 bases and J 0 bases, with 12 bases left between them. CDR3 region: CASSHEDSSSGANVLTF. CDR3 coding DNA: TGTGCCAGCAGCCACGAGGACAGTTCCTCTGGGGCCAACGTCCTGACTTTC.

The CDR3, as DNA: TGTGCCAGTAGTCCCCGAGGAGGTTCTATCACAGATACGCAGTATTTT. Translating it yields CASSPRGGSITDTQYF. V is TRBV19 and J is TRBJ2-3; TRBD2 might be the D (5 bases). Germline V lookup: CDR1 LNHDA, CDR2 SQIVND (reference sequence). The CDR3 sequence is 16 residues long. Trimming stripped 5 bases from V and 2 bases from J, with 17 bases between.

This clone appeared once. The CDR3 DNA reads TGTGCCAGCAGCTCCCTAGCGGGAGGGCCTGACGAGCAGTTCTTC. This sequence encodes CASSSLAGGPDEQFF. The J gene is TRBJ2-1, the V gene TRBV7-3; 12 bases are shared with TRBD2. Germline V gene sequence: CDR1 SGHTA, CDR2 FQGTGA. CDR3 length: 15 residues. Germline trimming cut 4 bases from V and 10 bases from J; bases unmatched to any gene: 8.

The chain joins TRBV14 to TRBJ2-5; 8 bases fit TRBD2. Germline CDR1 is SGHDN and CDR2 is FVKESK. This CDR3 is 17 amino acids long. Losses at the gene ends were 0 bases for V and 2 bases for J; bases not matched to a gene: 8. The CDR3 DNA follows: TGTGCCAGCAGCCAAGATCCCCGACTAGCGACACAAGAGACCCAGTACTTC. It specifies CASSQDPRLATQETQYF.

The chain uses TRBV5-6 and TRBJ2-2, with 14 positions matching TRBD2. CDR1 and CDR2 (germline): SGHDT, YYEEEE. The CDR3 contains 17 residues. Germline trimming cut 5 bases from V and 7 bases from J; bases unmatched to any gene: 10. In nucleotides, the CDR3 is TGTGCCAGCAGACGGGGACTAGCGGGAGTAGGTAACGGGGAGCTGTTTTTT. Amino acids: CASRRGLAGVGNGELFF.

This clone has just a few counts. The chain couples TRBV2 to TRBJ2-5, with 13 bases identical to TRBD2. CDR1 and CDR2 (germline): SNHLY, FYNNEI. This CDR3 is built from 17 residues. Trimming took 6 bases from V and 5 from J; bases not matched to a gene: 12. In DNA form, the CDR3 reads TGTGCCAGCAGCGATATCGGACTAGCGGGAGTAGGTGAGACCCAGTACTTC. Translation: CASSDIGLAGVGETQYF.

The chain joins TRBV2 to TRBJ2-5, with a tentative D call TRBD1 (6 bases). CDR3 length: 16 residues. Germline CDR1 and CDR2: SNHLY and FYNNEI. With 1 base removed from V and 3 bases from J, the gap between germline ends came to 15 bases. CDR3: CASSEGRGRVEETQYF. The CDR3 nucleotides read TGTGCCAGCAGTGAAGGCAGGGGTAGAGTTGAAGAGACCCAGTACTTC.

This clone was detected only a few times. This chain links TRBV9 with TRBJ1-4, with a weak D call TRBD1 (6 bases). Trimming removed 6 bases from V and 3 bases from J, with 12 bases in between. The CDR3 is 14 residues long. Germline V CDR1 and CDR2: SGDLS, YYNGEE. The CDR3 DNA is TGTGCCAGCACCTCGGACAGTCCTAATGAAAAACTGTTTTTT. Translation gives CASTSDSPNEKLFF.

V usage is TRBV9 and J usage is TRBJ2-1; D is possibly TRBD2 (6 bases). V lost 2 bases and J 6 bases, leaving 15 bases between the germline ends. Germline CDR1 is SGDLS and CDR2 is YYNGEE. CDR3 length: 15 amino acids. DNA for the CDR3: TGTGCCAGCAGCGTTTACGGGGGATCTTCCAATGAGCAGTTCTTC. As protein: CASSVYGGSSNEQFF.

The V and J genes are TRBV7-9 and TRBJ2-3; D possibly corresponds to TRBD1 (6 bases). Germline values: CDR1 SEHNR, CDR2 FQNEAQ (reference sequence). This CDR3 spans 14 amino acids. Trimming cost V 1 base and J 5 bases, with 10 bases left between them. The CDR3 region has the DNA TGTGCCAGCAGCTTAGGTACAGGGAAAGATACGCAGTATTTT. The encoded protein is CASSLGTGKDTQYF. The full variable domain, completed using reference TRBV7-9 and TRBJ2-3, is DTGVSQNPRHKITKRGQNVTFRCDPISEHNRLYWYRQTLGQGPEFLTYFQNEAQLEKSRLLSDRFSAERPKGSFSTLEIQRTEQGDSAMYLCASSLGTGKDTQYFGPGTRLTVL.

This clone has more than one count but fewer than ten. The chain uses TRBV6-4 and TRBJ2-1; 8 bases match TRBD2. Germline V gene lookup returns CDR1 MRHNA and CDR2 SNTAGT. V gave up 6 bases and J gave up 6 bases; unmatched junction bases: 7. The length of the CDR3 is 14 residues. In nucleotides, the CDR3 is TGTGCCAGCAGCTCGGGAGGGCCCTCCAATGAGCAGTTCTTC. Its translation: CASSSGGPSNEQFF.

The V gene is TRBV30, the J gene TRBJ2-7, with 13 bases that match TRBD2. The CDR3 has 13 amino acids. J gave up 7 bases and V 7 bases, and 7 bases lay outside the gene matches. CDR1 and CDR2 from the germline V gene are GTSNPN and SVGIG (reference sequence). The CDR3 nucleotides are TGTGCCTTGTCCGGGACTAGCGGGATTGAGCAGTACTTC. This sequence encodes CALSGTSGIEQYF.

The genes are TRBV6-6 and TRBJ1-1; 7 bases align to TRBD1. The CDR3 sequence is 14 residues long. Trimming removed 8 bases from V and 1 base from J; junction bases left unmatched: 7. Germline-derived CDR1 and CDR2 are MNHNY and SVGAGI (reference sequence). The CDR3 region has the DNA TGTGCCAGCCGCCAGGGGGGCACGAACACTGAAGCTTTCTTT. Protein sequence: CASRQGGTNTEAFF.

This clone has only one observation. V is TRBV6-6 and J is TRBJ1-5; TRBD1 agrees at 7 bases. V dropped 6 bases and J dropped 3; count of bases not matched to a gene: 11. CDR1 and CDR2 from the germline V gene are MNHNY and SVGAGI (reference sequence). This CDR3 spans 16 amino acids. Here the CDR3 reads CASSRPDRVNNQPQHF. CDR3 in DNA: TGTGCCAGCAGCCGCCCAGACAGGGTTAACAATCAGCCCCAGCATTTT.

This chain uses TRBV28 with TRBJ2-7; 12 positions match TRBD2. J was trimmed by 3 bases and V by 6 bases; bases with no gene match: 6. Germline CDR1 reads MDHEN; CDR2 reads SYDVKM. This CDR3 is built from 15 residues. This CDR3 reads CASSLSSGGVYEQYF. In DNA, the CDR3 is TGTGCCAGCAGCCTATCTAGCGGGGGGGTCTACGAGCAGTACTTC.

V is TRBV10-3 and J is TRBJ1-1, with 8 bases fitting TRBD1. J was trimmed by 6 bases and V by 3 bases; bases with no gene match: 6. Germline values: CDR1 ENHRY, CDR2 SYGVKD. The CDR3 consists of 14 residues. The CDR3 protein is CAISEPTGAAEAFF. The CDR3 DNA reads as TGTGCCATCAGTGAACCGACAGGGGCCGCTGAAGCTTTCTTT.

This clone was found once. The chain combines TRBV19 with TRBJ2-3; 11 bases map to TRBD2. The CDR3 has 19 residues. The germline V gene has CDR1 LNHDA and CDR2 SQIVND (reference sequence). The ends lost 5 bases at V and 4 bases at J; junction bases unmatched: 17. The chain's CDR3 is CASSGARGLAEKIADTQYF. For the CDR3, the DNA is TGTGCCAGTAGTGGAGCAAGGGGACTAGCGGAGAAGATTGCAGATACGCAGTATTTT.

The chain combines TRBV6-5 with TRBJ2-1, with a possible D match to TRBD2 (5 bases). This CDR3 spans 12 amino acids. Germline V gene sequence: CDR1 MNHEY, CDR2 SVGAGI. Trimming left V 3 bases short and J 7 bases short, with 7 bases between. The CDR3 DNA sequence: TGTGCCAGCAGTTATCGGGGTAATGAGCAGTTCTTC. Translated, it gives CASSYRGNEQFF.

The CDR3 bases are TGTGCCAGCAGCCTCAAATCGGGACAGGCCTACTCCATCGATGGCTACACCTTC. This sequence encodes CASSLKSGQAYSIDGYTF. V is TRBV9 and J is TRBJ1-2; 8 bases match TRBD1. The CDR3 extends over 18 amino acids. The V and J ends lost 4 bases and 6 bases, in that order; junction bases with no gene match: 20. Germline CDR1 and CDR2: SGDLS and YYNGEE.

The chain's CDR3 is CASSPGQTNEKLFF. The CDR3, as DNA: TGTGCCAGCAGCCCAGGGCAGACCAATGAAAAACTGTTTTTT. The chain uses TRBV28 and TRBJ1-4; TRBD1 might be the D (5 bases). Germline values: CDR1 MDHEN, CDR2 SYDVKM. Trimming shortened V by 6 bases and J by 5 bases, and 13 bases separated the two germline ends. The CDR3 loop spans 14 amino acids.